This TCR beta chain was profiled in a study of T cells in Graves' hyperthyroidism and ophthalmopathy (dated by TCRdb to about 2019). With respect to the entire study: Peripheral blood samples were taken at the time of initial diagnosis, prior to any treatment. To identify distinguishing TCR V-J signatures, a discovery cohort of some 100 patients was used, comprising 43 with Graves' ophthalmopathy and some 60 with stable Graves' hyperthyroidism. TCR Vbeta CDR3 sequencing of some 140 peripheral blood samples (under 45 ophthalmopathy, 70 to 85 hyperthyroidism and approximately 17 progressor patients) is reported in the paper. Following sampling, methimazole starting at 30 mg daily was given to hyperthyroidism patients, and high-dose intravenous methylprednisolone was given to ophthalmopathy patients. For training and testing, the 80 to 100 patients in the discovery cohort were randomly divided in a 7:3 ratio. In addition, the study compared T-cell repertoires in thyroid tissue and in blood from several Graves' hyperthyroidism patients. An independent validation cohort of around 20 hyperthyroidism patients and approximately 16 patients who later progressed to ophthalmopathy tested prospective prediction of ophthalmopathy.

Summary of the overall study and its limitations: In validation, progression to ophthalmopathy was predicted by the model with around 70% sensitivity and 72.22% specificity, a median of 6.5 months before onset. A model built on a 13 V-J signature distinguished ophthalmopathy from stable hyperthyroidism, reaching 85% to 90% sensitivity and 81.08% specificity in cross-validation and 80%/75% in testing. Sample size was not statistically predetermined, and blinding of investigators to group allocation was not performed. Most expanded thyroid clonotypes (frequency above 0.001) were also detected in blood, suggesting blood repertoires may reflect thyroid immune responses.

As to this clonotype: This clone's antigen is unknown. Its ends do not fully match the called genes, so a read error is possible.

The TCR beta CDR3 regions were amplified from the RNA transcripts. The TCR CDR3 was subjected to a first round of RT-PCR using the HTBI primer set and the Qiagen OneStep RT-PCR kit. The libraries were constructed in a second round of multiplex PCR and then size-selected and purified. Libraries were sequenced paired-end with 100 bp reads on an Illumina HiSeq2000. The original pipeline was this. SOAPnuke was used to process the raw data, removing reads that contained adapters or uncalled bases, had a mean Phred below 15, or lacked an exact match to the constant primer or identifier. High-quality paired reads were merged using COPE v1.2.5, and each unique nucleotide sequence was defined as a clonotype. Clonotypes were aligned to IMGT TRBV, TRBD and TRBJ reference segments using MiTCR v1.1. The analysis included only V-J combinations with a frequency above 0.0001, which together covered approximately 99% of the repertoires. The TCS score was defined as the ratio of F50 (clonal expansion) to E x V (chaos), calculated using BLOSUM62-based TCRdist between CDR3 peptides within each V-J. Welch's t-statistics and random forest reduced around 510 V-J features to some 14, which were used in a naive Bayes classifier (R e1071). Thyroid-blood repertoire similarity was quantified with the Morisita-Horn index. The public reads were quality trimmed at Q25 with fastp and then assembled into clones with MiXCR by TCRdb, keeping productive beta chains. All rows with the same CDR3 protein become a single entry with the most common DNA and genes. The authors' filters were not applied to this entry. The sample contains hundreds of thousands of distinct CDR3 sequences, approximately 36% of them found a single time. Around 31% of the sample is held by the ten biggest clonotypes.

Spanning cysteine to phenylalanine, the CDR3 consists of 18 amino acids. Only CDR3 DNA is held: 54 bases, read in frame from base 1. The germline V gene (reference sequence) supplies CDR1 SEHNR and CDR2 FQNEAQ. A patient counted as having stable Graves' hyperthyroidism if no progression to ophthalmopathy occurred over 18 months of follow-up. The hyperthyroidism patients were between 18 and 65 years old and newly diagnosed, with a disease duration of less than 2 months. Exclusion was applied to patients with uncontrolled infections, other autoimmune diseases, pregnancy or lactation. Clinical symptoms, serum thyroxine and TRAb, thyroid ultrasound, and orbital computed tomography formed the basis for the diagnoses. PBMCs were separated from roughly 10 ml of fresh peripheral blood using Ficoll-Paque density gradient centrifugation. Total RNA was extracted with Trizol reagent, and quality was checked on an Agilent 2100 Bioanalyzer.

Recombination joined TRBV7-9 with TRBJ2-2, with a weak D call of TRBD1 (6 bases match). The sample consisted of blood. This TCR was recovered from a woman aged 40 to 49 with Graves' hyperthyroidism. The CDR3 in this case is CASSQDRMGALRTGELFF. The bases read TGTGCCAGCAGCCAAGATCGGATGGGGGCCCTGAGAACCGGGGAGCTGTTTTTC.